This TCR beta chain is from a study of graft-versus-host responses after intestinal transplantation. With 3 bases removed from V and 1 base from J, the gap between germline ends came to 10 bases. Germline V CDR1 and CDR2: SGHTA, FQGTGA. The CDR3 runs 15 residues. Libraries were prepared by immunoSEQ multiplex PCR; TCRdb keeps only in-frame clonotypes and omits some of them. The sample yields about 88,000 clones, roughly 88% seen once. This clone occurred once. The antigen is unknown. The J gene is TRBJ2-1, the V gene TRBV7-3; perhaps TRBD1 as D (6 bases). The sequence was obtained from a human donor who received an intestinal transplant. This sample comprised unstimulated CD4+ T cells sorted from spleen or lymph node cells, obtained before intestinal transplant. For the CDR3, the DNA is TGTGCCAGCAGCTTGAACAGGGTGTCCTACAATGAGCAGTTCTTC. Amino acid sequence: CASSLNRVSYNEQFF.